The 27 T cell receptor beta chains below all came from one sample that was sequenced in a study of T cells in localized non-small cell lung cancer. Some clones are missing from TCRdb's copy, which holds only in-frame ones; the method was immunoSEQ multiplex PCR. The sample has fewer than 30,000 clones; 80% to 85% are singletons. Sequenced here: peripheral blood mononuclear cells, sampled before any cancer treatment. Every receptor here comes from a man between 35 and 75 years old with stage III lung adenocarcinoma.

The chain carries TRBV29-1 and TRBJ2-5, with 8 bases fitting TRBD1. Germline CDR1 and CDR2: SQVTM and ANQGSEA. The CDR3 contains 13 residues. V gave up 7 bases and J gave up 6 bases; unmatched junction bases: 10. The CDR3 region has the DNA TGCAGCGCTCCGGGACAGGCTGGGAAGACCCAGTACTTC. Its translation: CSAPGQAGKTQYF. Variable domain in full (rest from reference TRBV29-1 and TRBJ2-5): SAVISQKPSRDICQRGTSLTIQCQVDSQVTMMFWYRQQPGQSLTLIATANQGSEATYESGFVIDKFPISRPNLTFSTLTVSNMSPEDSSIYLCSAPGQAGKTQYFGPGTRLLVL.

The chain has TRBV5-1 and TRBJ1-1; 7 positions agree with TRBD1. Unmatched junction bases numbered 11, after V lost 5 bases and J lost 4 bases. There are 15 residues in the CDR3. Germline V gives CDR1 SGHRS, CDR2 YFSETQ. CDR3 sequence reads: CASSPREGASTEAFF. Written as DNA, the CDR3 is TGCGCCAGCAGTCCCCGGGAGGGGGCAAGCACTGAAGCTTTCTTT.

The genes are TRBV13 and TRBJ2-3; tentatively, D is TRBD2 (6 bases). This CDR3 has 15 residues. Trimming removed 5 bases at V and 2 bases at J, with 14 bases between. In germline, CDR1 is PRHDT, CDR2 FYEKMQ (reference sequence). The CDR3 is CASSPRLGTTDTQYF. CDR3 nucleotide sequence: TGTGCCAGCAGCCCCCGACTAGGGACCACAGATACGCAGTATTTT.

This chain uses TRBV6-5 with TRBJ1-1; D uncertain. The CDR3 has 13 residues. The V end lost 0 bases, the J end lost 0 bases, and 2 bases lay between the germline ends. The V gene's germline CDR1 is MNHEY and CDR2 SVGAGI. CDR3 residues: CASSYSVNTEAFF. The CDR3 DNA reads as TGTGCCAGCAGTTACTCAGTGAACACTGAAGCTTTCTTT.

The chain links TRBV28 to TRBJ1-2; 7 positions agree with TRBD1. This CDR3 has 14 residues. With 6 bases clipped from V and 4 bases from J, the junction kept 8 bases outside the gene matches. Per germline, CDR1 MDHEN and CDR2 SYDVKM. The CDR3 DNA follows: TGTGCCAGCAGGAGACAGGGAGCTGGCTATGGCTACACCTTC. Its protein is CASRRQGAGYGYTF.

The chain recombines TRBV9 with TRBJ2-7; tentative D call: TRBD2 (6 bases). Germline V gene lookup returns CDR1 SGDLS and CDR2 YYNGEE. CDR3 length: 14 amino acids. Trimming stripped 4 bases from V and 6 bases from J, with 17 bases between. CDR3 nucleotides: TGTGCCAGCAGCCCCAGACTAGTTTCTCTCGAGCAGTACTTC. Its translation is CASSPRLVSLEQYF.

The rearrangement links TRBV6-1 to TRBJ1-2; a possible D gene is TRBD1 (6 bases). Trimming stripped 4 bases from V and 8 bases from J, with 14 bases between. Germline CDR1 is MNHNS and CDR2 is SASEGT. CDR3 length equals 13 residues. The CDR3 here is CASSATGRGGYTF. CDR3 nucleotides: TGTGCCAGCAGTGCTACAGGGAGGGGAGGCTACACCTTC.

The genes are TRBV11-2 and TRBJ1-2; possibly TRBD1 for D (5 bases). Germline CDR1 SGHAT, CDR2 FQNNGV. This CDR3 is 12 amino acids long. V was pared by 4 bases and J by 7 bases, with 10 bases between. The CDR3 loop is CASSWDRAGYTF. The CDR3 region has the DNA TGTGCCAGCAGCTGGGACCGAGCTGGCTACACCTTC.

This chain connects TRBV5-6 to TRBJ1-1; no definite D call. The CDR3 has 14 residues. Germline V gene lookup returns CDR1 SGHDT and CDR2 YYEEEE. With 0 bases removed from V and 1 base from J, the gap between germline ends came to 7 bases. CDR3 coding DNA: TGTGCCAGCAGCTTGGCCAATCGGAACACTGAAGCTTTCTTT. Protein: CASSLANRNTEAFF. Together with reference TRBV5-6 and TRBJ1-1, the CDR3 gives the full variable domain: DAGVTQSPTHLIKTRGQQVTLRCSPKSGHDTVSWYQQALGQGPQFIFQYYEEEERQRGNFPDRFSGHQFPNYSSELNVNALLLGDSALYLCASSLANRNTEAFFGQGTRLTVV.

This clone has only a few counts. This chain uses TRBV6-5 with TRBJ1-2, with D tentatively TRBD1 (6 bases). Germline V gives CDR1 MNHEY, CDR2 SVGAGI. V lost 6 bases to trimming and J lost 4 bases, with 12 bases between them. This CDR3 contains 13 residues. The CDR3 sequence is CASRPGQSYGYTF. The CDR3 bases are TGTGCCAGCAGACCCGGACAGAGCTATGGCTACACCTTC.

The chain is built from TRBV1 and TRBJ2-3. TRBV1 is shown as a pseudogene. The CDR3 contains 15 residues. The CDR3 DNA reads TGCACCAGCGGAATGGAGGGACAACCCACAGATACGCAGTATTTT. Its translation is CTSGMEGQPTDTQYF.

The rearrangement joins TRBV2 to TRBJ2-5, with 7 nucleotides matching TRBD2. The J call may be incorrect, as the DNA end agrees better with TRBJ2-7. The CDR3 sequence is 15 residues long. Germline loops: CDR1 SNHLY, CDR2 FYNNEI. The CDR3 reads CASTRGRLASYEQYF. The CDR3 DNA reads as TGTGCCAGCACCCGAGGAAGACTAGCTTCTTACGAGCAGTACTTC.

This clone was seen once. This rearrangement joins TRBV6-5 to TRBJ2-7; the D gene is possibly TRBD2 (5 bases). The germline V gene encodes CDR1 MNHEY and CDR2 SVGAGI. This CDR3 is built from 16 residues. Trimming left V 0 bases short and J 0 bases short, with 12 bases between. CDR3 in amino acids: CASSYSSVGSSYEQYF. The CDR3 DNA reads TGTGCCAGCAGTTACTCGTCTGTGGGGAGCTCCTACGAGCAGTACTTC.

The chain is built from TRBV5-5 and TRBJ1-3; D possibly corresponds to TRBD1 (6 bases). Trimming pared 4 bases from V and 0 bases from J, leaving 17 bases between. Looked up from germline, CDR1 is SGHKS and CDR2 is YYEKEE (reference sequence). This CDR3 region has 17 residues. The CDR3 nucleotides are TGTGCCAGCAGCAAAGGGGACACCTCATTCTCTGGAAACACCATATATTTT. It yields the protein CASSKGDTSFSGNTIYF. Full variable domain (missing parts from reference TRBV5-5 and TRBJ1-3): DAGVTQSPTHLIKTRGQQVTLRCSPISGHKSVSWYQQVLGQGPQFIFQYYEKEERGRGNFPDRFSARQFPNYSSELNVNALLLGDSALYLCASSKGDTSFSGNTIYFGEGSWLTVV.

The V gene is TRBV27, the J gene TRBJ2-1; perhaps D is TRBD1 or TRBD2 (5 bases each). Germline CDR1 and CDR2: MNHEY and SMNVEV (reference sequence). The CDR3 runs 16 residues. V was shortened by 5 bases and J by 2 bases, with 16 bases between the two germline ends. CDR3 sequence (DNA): TGTGCCAGCAGTCAAGACCTTATGGGGGCCTACAATGAGCAGTTCTTC. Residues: CASSQDLMGAYNEQFF.

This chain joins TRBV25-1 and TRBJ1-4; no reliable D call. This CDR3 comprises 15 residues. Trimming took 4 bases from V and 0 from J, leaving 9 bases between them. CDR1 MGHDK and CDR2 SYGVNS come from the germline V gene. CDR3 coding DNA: TGTGCCAGCAGTGTATACAGAGCAACTAATGAAAAACTGTTTTTT. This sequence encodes CASSVYRATNEKLFF.

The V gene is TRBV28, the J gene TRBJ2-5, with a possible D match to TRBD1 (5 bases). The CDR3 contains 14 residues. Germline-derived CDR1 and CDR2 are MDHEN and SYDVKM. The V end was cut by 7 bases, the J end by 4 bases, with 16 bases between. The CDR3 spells CASTHPGMGETQYF. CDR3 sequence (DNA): TGTGCCAGCACCCACCCAGGGATGGGAGAGACCCAGTACTTC.

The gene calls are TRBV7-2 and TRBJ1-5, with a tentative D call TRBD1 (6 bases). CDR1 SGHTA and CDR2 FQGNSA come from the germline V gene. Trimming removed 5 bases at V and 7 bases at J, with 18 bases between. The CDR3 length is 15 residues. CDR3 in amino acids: CASSLVSGAGQPQHF. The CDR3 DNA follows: TGTGCCAGCAGCCTTGTATCAGGGGCGGGCCAGCCCCAGCATTTT.

CDR3 sequence: CASSLGSWDSEKLFF. CDR3 in DNA: TGTGCCAGCAGCTTGGGGTCCTGGGATTCCGAAAAACTGTTTTTT. This chain uses TRBV5-5 with TRBJ1-4; D gene ambiguous. Looked up from germline, CDR1 is SGHKS and CDR2 is YYEKEE (reference sequence). Trimming removed 0 bases from V and 8 bases from J, with 14 bases in between. This CDR3 has 15 amino acids.

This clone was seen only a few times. CDR3 protein: CASSLGLAGDTGELFF. The CDR3 region has the DNA TGTGCCAGCAGCTTGGGACTAGCGGGGGACACCGGGGAGCTGTTTTTT. The rearrangement links TRBV5-4 to TRBJ2-2, with TRBD2 identical over 12 bases. With 0 bases clipped from V and 3 bases from J, the junction kept 0 bases outside the gene matches. The CDR3 runs to 16 residues. The germline gives CDR1 SGHNT, CDR2 YYREEE (reference sequence).

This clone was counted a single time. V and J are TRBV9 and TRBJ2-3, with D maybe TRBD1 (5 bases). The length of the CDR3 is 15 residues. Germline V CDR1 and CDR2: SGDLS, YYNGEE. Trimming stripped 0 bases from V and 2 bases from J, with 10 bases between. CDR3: CASSVAGSYTDTQYF. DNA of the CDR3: TGTGCCAGCAGCGTAGCAGGGTCCTACACAGATACGCAGTATTTT.

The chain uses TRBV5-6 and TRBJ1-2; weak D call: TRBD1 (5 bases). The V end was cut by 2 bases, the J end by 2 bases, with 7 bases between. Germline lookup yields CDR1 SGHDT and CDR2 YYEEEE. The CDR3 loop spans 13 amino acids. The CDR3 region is CASSFPGNYGYTF. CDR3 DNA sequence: TGTGCCAGCAGCTTCCCAGGGAACTATGGCTACACCTTC.

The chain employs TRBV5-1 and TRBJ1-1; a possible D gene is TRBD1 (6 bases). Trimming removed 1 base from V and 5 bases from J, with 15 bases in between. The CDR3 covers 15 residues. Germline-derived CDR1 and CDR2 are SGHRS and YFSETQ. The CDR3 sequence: CASSLRGAGRTEAFF. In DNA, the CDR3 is TGCGCCAGCAGCTTGAGGGGGGCAGGAAGAACTGAAGCTTTCTTT. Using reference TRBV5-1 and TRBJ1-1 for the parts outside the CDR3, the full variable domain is KAGVTQTPRYLIKTRGQQVTLSCSPISGHRSVSWYQQTPGQGLQFLFEYFSETQRNKGNFPGRFSGRQFSNSRSEMNVSTLELGDSALYLCASSLRGAGRTEAFFGQGTRLTVV.

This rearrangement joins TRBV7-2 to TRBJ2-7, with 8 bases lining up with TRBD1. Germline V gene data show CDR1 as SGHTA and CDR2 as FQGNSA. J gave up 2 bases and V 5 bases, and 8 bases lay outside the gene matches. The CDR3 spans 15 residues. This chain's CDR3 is CASSTYQGAAYEQYF. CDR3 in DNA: TGTGCCAGCAGCACTTATCAGGGGGCTGCCTACGAGCAGTACTTC.

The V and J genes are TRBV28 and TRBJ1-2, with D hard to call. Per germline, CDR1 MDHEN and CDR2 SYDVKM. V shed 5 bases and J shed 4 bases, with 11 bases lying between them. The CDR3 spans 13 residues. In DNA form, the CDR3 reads TGTGCCAGCAGTCCTGGTGCACTCTATGGCTACACCTTC. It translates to CASSPGALYGYTF.

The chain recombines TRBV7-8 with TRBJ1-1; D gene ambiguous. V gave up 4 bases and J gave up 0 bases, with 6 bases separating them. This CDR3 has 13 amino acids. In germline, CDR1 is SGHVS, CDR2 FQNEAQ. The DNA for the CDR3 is TGTGCCAGCAGCTATAGGGTGAACACTGAAGCTTTCTTT. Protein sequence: CASSYRVNTEAFF.

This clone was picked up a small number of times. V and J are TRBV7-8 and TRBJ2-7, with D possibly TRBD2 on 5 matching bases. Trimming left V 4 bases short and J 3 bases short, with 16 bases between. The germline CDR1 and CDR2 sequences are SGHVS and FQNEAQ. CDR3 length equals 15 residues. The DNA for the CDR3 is TGTGCCAGCAGCTCCCGGCGGCTAGCCGGCTACGAGCAGTACTTC. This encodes CASSSRRLAGYEQYF.